This TCR beta chain was found in a study of blood T cell repertoires in COVID-19. At the level of the study: Researchers got acute and convalescent COVID-19 samples from the United States, Italy and Spain. Nucleic acid was either cDNA or gDNA, and it came from T cells, B-cell-depleted T cells, or PBMCs.

Study processing details: Reference gene primers were amplified, and this amplification served to estimate nucleated cell counts. Only in-frame clones appear in the TCRdb table, and some are missing; sequencing was by immunoSEQ multiplex PCR. That table gives V, J and clone size, and the DNA gave D and trimming. The sample carries roughly 250,000 clones, 88% recorded once. V was clipped by 4 bases and J by 3 bases, with 19 bases between them. The CDR3 covers 16 residues. Germline V gives CDR1 SGHRS, CDR2 YFSETQ. Input material: peripheral blood. The rearrangement uses TRBV5-1 and TRBJ1-2, with D perhaps matching TRBD1 (5 bases). This clonotype was sampled from a man between 60 and 75 years old who had recovered from COVID-19. CDR3 sequence reads: CASSQILGGSHYGYTF. The CDR3 nucleotides are TGCGCCAGCAGCCAAATCCTGGGGGGGTCACACTATGGCTACACCTTC.